Listed below are T cell receptor beta chains from one sample, sequenced in a study of OX40 agonist ivuxolimab in advanced cancers. Repertoires were generated with immunoSEQ multiplex PCR, while TCRdb's copy carries only in-frame clones and drops some. The sample includes some 97,000 clones, about 88% of them seen just once. The starting material was CD4+ or CD8+ T cells sorted from blood, obtained in a trial of the OX40 agonist ivuxolimab. The receptors were gathered from an adult with an advanced solid tumor such as melanoma, head and neck, liver or kidney cancer. Each CDR3 is given with its conserved first and last residue. The order of the fields is V gene, clone size, J gene, CDR3 protein. Not all rows give a size; the values are once, few, many and, for expanded clones, a class.

V gene: TRBV4-2; clone size: -; J gene: TRBJ2-3; CDR3 protein: CASSQLGIGQGAHTDTQYF
V gene: TRBV4-1; clone size: -; J gene: TRBJ2-3; CDR3 protein: CASSQDRLASDTQYF
V gene: TRBV7-9; clone size: -; J gene: TRBJ2-1; CDR3 protein: CASSLPTSGRGNEQFF
V gene: TRBV7-3; clone size: few; J gene: TRBJ2-1; CDR3 protein: CASSLIRANEQFF
V gene: TRBV11-1; clone size: -; J gene: TRBJ2-2; CDR3 protein: CASSSTGRGNTGELFF
V gene: TRBV6-5; clone size: -; J gene: TRBJ2-7; CDR3 protein: CASSNNYEQYF
V gene: TRBV5-4; clone size: -; J gene: TRBJ2-2; CDR3 protein: CASSLSRLNTGELFF
V gene: TRBV10-3; clone size: -; J gene: TRBJ1-2; CDR3 protein: CAISADRAGYTF
V gene: TRBV5-1; clone size: -; J gene: TRBJ2-1; CDR3 protein: CASRAGGLYNEQFF
V gene: TRBV5-1; clone size: -; J gene: TRBJ2-1; CDR3 protein: CASTLTGGLSSYNEQFF
V gene: TRBV6-5; clone size: -; J gene: TRBJ2-5; CDR3 protein: CASKLQGWAEETQYF
V gene: TRBV19; clone size: -; J gene: TRBJ2-2; CDR3 protein: CASSPVQTGELFF
V gene: TRBV7-9; clone size: -; J gene: TRBJ2-1; CDR3 protein: CASSSSGEQFF